This T cell receptor beta chain was recovered during a study of control samples from healthy donors and cancer patients. CDR1 SGDLS and CDR2 YYNGEE come from the germline V gene. The CDR3 loop spans 17 amino acids. Trimming removed 3 bases at V and 6 bases at J, with 19 bases between. Measured with immunoSEQ multiplex PCR; TCRdb has only the in-frame clones, and not every one. The sample lists 170,000 or so clones, approximately 92% seen once, with 1.4% to 1.5% in the top ten. J is TRBJ1-6 and V is TRBV9, with D unresolved. This TCR was recovered from a man in his late teens or twenties in good health. Input material: blood. The CDR3 protein is CASSAEGGNTLNSPLHF. Written as DNA, the CDR3 is TGTGCCAGCAGCGCCGAAGGAGGGAATACCCTTAATTCACCCCTCCACTTT.